This T cell receptor (beta chain) is from a study of T cells after yellow fever vaccination. Turning to the study itself: Low-cell-number fractions were prepared with SMART-Seq v4 Ultra Low Input.

The germline V gene has CDR1 SGHTA and CDR2 FQGNSA. The CDR3 runs 12 residues. V was clipped by 2 bases and J by 12 bases, with 11 bases between them. Whole-study findings and limits: The bulk population could contribute abundant contaminating clonotypes to FACS-sorted repertoires.

The TCR cDNA carried a universal primer site and UMIs from 5'RACE template switching. MiXCR was run by TCRdb on the 5' RACE reads, yielding one entry per CDR3 protein. Here the sample spans approximately 300,000 distinct CDR3 sequences, 10% to 15% being singletons. This clonotype was detected many times. Its antigen is currently unknown. This receptor was obtained from a young man who received the YFV17D yellow fever vaccine. The sequencing here drew on CD4+ T cells sorted from PBMCs, taken 45 days after the yellow fever booster vaccination. The rearrangement joins TRBV7-2 to TRBJ2-1; D call uncertain. CDR3 DNA: TGTGCCAGCAGCTTATCACCTGGCGCGCAGTTCTTC. This sequence encodes CASSLSPGAQFF.